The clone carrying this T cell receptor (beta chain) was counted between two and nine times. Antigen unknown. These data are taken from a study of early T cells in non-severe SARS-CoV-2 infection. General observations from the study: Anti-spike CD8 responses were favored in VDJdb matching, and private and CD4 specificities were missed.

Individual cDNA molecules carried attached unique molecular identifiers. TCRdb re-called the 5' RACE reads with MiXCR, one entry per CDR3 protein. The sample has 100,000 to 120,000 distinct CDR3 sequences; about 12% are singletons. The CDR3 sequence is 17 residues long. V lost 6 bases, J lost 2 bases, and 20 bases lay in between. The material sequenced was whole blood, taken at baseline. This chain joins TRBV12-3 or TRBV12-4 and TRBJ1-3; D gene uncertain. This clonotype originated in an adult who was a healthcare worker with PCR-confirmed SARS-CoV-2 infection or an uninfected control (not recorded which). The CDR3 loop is CASSPRGFSRPGNTIYF. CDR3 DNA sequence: TGTGCCAGCAGCCCCCGGGGTTTCAGCCGGCCTGGAAACACCATATATTTT.